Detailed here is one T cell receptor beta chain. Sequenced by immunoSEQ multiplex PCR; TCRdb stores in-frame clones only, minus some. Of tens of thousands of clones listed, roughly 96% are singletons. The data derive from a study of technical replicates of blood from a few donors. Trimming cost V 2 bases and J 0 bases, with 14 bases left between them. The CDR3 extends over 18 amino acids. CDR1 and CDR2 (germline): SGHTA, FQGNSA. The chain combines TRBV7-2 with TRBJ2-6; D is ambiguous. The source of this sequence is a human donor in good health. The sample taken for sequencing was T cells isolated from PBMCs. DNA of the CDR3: TGTGCCAGCAGCTTATACCTGGTCGGTAGCTCTGGGGCCAACGTCCTGACTTTC. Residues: CASSLYLVGSSGANVLTF.